This T cell receptor (beta chain) was identified during a study of blood T cell repertoires in COVID-19. Study context: T cells, B-cell-depleted T cells, or PBMCs provided the cDNA or gDNA that served as material.

Original data processing: Reference gene primer amplification gave estimated nucleated cell counts. Repertoires were generated with immunoSEQ multiplex PCR, while TCRdb's copy carries only in-frame clones and drops some. V, J and clone size are those of that table, while D and trimming were read from the DNA. The sample has more than 45,000 clones, about 83% seen once. Germline loops: CDR1 SGHVS, CDR2 FNYEAQ. V lost 2 bases and J lost 4; bases outside the gene matches: 9. The CDR3 consists of 17 residues. The V call is TRBV7-6, the J call TRBJ2-7; 12 nucleotides match TRBD2. Material for sequencing was peripheral blood. This TCR was recovered from a man in his forties with active COVID-19. The CDR3 DNA reads as TGTGCCAGCAGCTTAACAATCTCCCTAGCGGGGGGGTACGAGCAGTACTTC. Translated, it gives CASSLTISLAGGYEQYF.